This T cell receptor beta chain was sequenced for a study of blood T cells in healthy people across ages. The CDR3 runs 15 residues. The V gene end was trimmed by 2 bases and the J gene end by 3 bases; junction bases not matched to a gene: 5. Germline CDR1 MGHRA, CDR2 YSYEKL. Study-level findings and limits: Estimates based on one million T cells were treated as lower bounds.

Combining a sample-barcoded 5' primer with a J-beta primer mix, a second PCR ran for about 7 to 11 cycles. A template-switch adaptor with 12 random nucleotides tagged each cDNA molecule. TCRdb passed the 5' RACE reads through MiXCR, listing each CDR3 protein once. This repertoire shows about 1,400,000 distinct CDR3 sequences, approximately 42% found once; its top ten account for 7% to 9%. Of note for this clonotype: The antigen is unknown.

The receptor was isolated from a woman under 30 in good health. The sequencing input was blood. V gene TRBV4-1 combines with J gene TRBJ2-3; TRBD2 agrees at 7 bases. The CDR3 loop reads CASSQIGGGTDTQYF. The CDR3 nucleotides are TGCGCCAGCAGCCAAATTGGGGGGGGGACAGATACGCAGTATTTT.